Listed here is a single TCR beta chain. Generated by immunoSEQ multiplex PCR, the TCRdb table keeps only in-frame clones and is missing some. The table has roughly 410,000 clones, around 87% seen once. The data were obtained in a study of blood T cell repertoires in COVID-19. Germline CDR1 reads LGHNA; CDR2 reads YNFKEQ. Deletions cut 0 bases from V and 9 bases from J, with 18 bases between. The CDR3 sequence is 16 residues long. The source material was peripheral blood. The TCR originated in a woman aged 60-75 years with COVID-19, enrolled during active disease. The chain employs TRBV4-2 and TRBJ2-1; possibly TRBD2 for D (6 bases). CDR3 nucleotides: TGTGCCAGCAGCCAAGATGGAGGGTCGGTGAGGCTTGAGCAGTTCTTC. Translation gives CASSQDGGSVRLEQFF.